This TCR beta chain was obtained from a study of cytomegalovirus exposure and HLA in healthy donors. Study-level results: Later on, analysis showed that most CMV-associated TCR beta chains appeared to be HLA-restricted. A later look showed TCR association rates differing by HLA locus, highest for DRB1 and lowest for HLA-C. Highly shared sequence variants in one cluster were likely a sequencing artifact.

60 Vbeta and 13 Jbeta primers were used in PCR. Sequencing used immunoSEQ multiplex PCR; TCRdb keeps in-frame clones, though not all of them. The repertoire includes roughly 180,000 clones, 75% of them detected once, and about 7.7% sits in the top ten. This CDR3 contains 15 residues. V was trimmed by 6 bases and J by 5 bases, leaving 17 bases between them. Germline lookup yields CDR1 MNHNS and CDR2 SASEGT. As for this clone: The antigen is unknown.

The TCR was taken from a woman aged 40 to 55 in good health and CMV-seropositive. V and J are TRBV6-1 and TRBJ2-1; tentatively, D is TRBD1 (6 bases). The sequenced sample consisted of PBMCs. This chain's CDR3 is CASRGNGGLNNEQFF. The CDR3 DNA reads as TGTGCCAGCAGGGGTAATGGGGGCCTTAACAATGAGCAGTTCTTC.